Listed here are 19 T cell receptor beta chains from one sample, sequenced in a study of blood T cell repertoires in COVID-19. Only in-frame clones appear in the TCRdb table, and some are missing; sequencing was by immunoSEQ multiplex PCR. The sample consists of more than 150,000 clones, more than 75% of them appearing once. The sample consisted of peripheral blood. The receptors shown here come from a man between 35 and 55 years old with active or convalescent COVID-19.

The rearrangement joins TRBV28 to TRBJ2-7; 9 nucleotides match TRBD1. V was clipped by 3 bases and J by 4 bases; unmatched bases: 13. CDR3 size: 17 residues. The germline CDR1 and CDR2 sequences are MDHEN and SYDVKM. The CDR3 region has the DNA TGTGCCAGCAGTTTCTCCAAATCACAGGGGGCTAATTACGAGCAGTACTTC. Its translation: CASSFSKSQGANYEQYF.

The chain has TRBV5-1 and TRBJ2-6; tentative D call: TRBD2 (5 bases). Trimming cost V 1 base and J 7 bases, with 15 bases left between them. The CDR3 runs 16 residues. The germline V gene encodes CDR1 SGHRS and CDR2 YFSETQ. The CDR3 reads CASSLFGDPSANVLTF. In DNA form, the CDR3 reads TGCGCCAGCAGCTTGTTCGGGGATCCCTCCGCCAACGTCCTGACTTTC.

This chain connects TRBV5-4 to TRBJ2-2, with D possibly being TRBD2 (5 bases). The CDR3 has 14 residues. Between the trimmed V and J ends, which lost 0 bases and 4 bases, there was a span of 7 bases. The germline CDR1 and CDR2 sequences are SGHNT and YYREEE (reference sequence). CDR3 DNA: TGTGCCAGCAGCTTGGGAGGGCTCACCGGGGAGCTGTTTTTT. Protein sequence: CASSLGGLTGELFF.

The rearrangement uses TRBV5-1 and TRBJ2-7, with TRBD1 matching over 7 bases. CDR1 and CDR2 from the germline V gene are SGHRS and YFSETQ. This CDR3 has 15 residues. V shed 0 bases, J shed 2 bases, and the junction held 5 bases outside the gene matches. CDR3 amino acids: CASSLGQGTTYEQYF. The DNA of the CDR3 is TGCGCCAGCAGCTTGGGACAGGGTACGACCTACGAGCAGTACTTC.

The genes are TRBV7-6 and TRBJ2-3, with a weak D call TRBD1 (6 bases). The ends were cut back, 5 bases at V and 4 bases at J, with 13 bases in the middle. The CDR3 is made up of 14 amino acids. The V gene's germline CDR1 is SGHVS and CDR2 FNYEAQ. The CDR3 DNA sequence: TGTGCCAGCAGCCCCAGGGGTCTAGCAGATACGCAGTATTTT. Protein: CASSPRGLADTQYF.

V gene TRBV29-1 combines with J gene TRBJ1-2, with a weak D call TRBD1 (6 bases). CDR3 length equals 11 residues. The V end lost 5 bases, the J end lost 8 bases, and 12 bases lay between the germline ends. Germline CDR1 SQVTM, CDR2 ANQGSEA. CDR3 sequence: CSVRGAEGYTF. In DNA form, the CDR3 reads TGCAGCGTTCGGGGGGCTGAGGGCTACACCTTC. The full variable domain, with the rest looked up from reference TRBV29-1 and TRBJ1-2, is SAVISQKPSRDICQRGTSLTIQCQVDSQVTMMFWYRQQPGQSLTLIATANQGSEATYESGFVIDKFPISRPNLTFSTLTVSNMSPEDSSIYLCSVRGAEGYTFGSGTRLTVV.

The chain carries TRBV19 and TRBJ2-1; maybe TRBD1 (6 bases). There are 17 residues in the CDR3. CDR1 is LNHDA and CDR2 is SQIVND in the germline V gene (reference sequence). V was trimmed by 7 bases and J by 0 bases, leaving 19 bases between them. The DNA of the CDR3 is TGTGCCAGTAACAGGGACGGTGAGGGACGCTCCTACAATGAGCAGTTCTTC. Translating gives CASNRDGEGRSYNEQFF.

The chain is built from TRBV21-1 and TRBJ2-7; TRBD2, as called in the table, went unchecked against the DNA. TRBV21-1 is an annotated pseudogene. This CDR3 is built from 16 residues. The CDR3 DNA reads as TGTGCCAGCAGCAAAGAAGAGGCAGATTATTCCTACGAGCAGTACTTC. It yields the protein CASSKEEADYSYEQYF.

J is TRBJ1-1 and V is TRBV5-1; 8 bases fit TRBD1. The CDR3 is made up of 15 amino acids. Germline trimming cut 0 bases from V and 4 bases from J; bases unmatched to any gene: 5. The germline V gene has CDR1 SGHRS and CDR2 YFSETQ. CDR3 residues: CASSLGTGRGTEAFF. CDR3 coding DNA: TGCGCCAGCAGCTTGGGGACAGGGAGGGGCACTGAAGCTTTCTTT.

This chain joins TRBV7-6 and TRBJ2-7; TRBD1 aligns across 9 bases. The germline V gene encodes CDR1 SGHVS and CDR2 FNYEAQ. Trimming took 5 bases from V and 2 from J; bases not matched to a gene: 10. CDR3 length: 16 amino acids. The CDR3 reads CASSPSTGTGTYEQYF. DNA of the CDR3: TGTGCCAGCAGCCCATCGACAGGGACAGGGACCTACGAGCAGTACTTC.

V gene TRBV6-5 combines with J gene TRBJ2-6, with 8 positions matching TRBD1. Germline V gene sequence: CDR1 MNHEY, CDR2 SVGAGI. The CDR3 totals 16 residues. Trimming cost V 0 bases and J 5 bases; bases outside gene matches: 3. This CDR3 is CASSYSRTGRANVLTF. CDR3 bases: TGTGCCAGCAGTTACTCGCGGACAGGGCGGGCCAACGTCCTGACTTTC.

The chain combines TRBV28 with TRBJ2-3; the D is unclear. V lost 6 bases and J 2 bases, leaving 15 bases between the germline ends. There are 15 residues in the CDR3. Germline CDR1 reads MDHEN; CDR2 reads SYDVKM. As DNA, the CDR3 is TGTGCCAGCAGCTTCCCCGTGGGCAACACAGATACGCAGTATTTT. It translates to CASSFPVGNTDTQYF. Complete variable domain (other parts from reference TRBV28 and TRBJ2-3): DVKVTQSSRYLVKRTGEKVFLECVQDMDHENMFWYRQDPGLGLRLIYFSYDVKMKEKGDIPEGYSVSREKKERFSLILESASTNQTSMYLCASSFPVGNTDTQYFGPGTRLTVL.

The chain joins TRBV2 to TRBJ1-3; TRBD1 might be the D (6 bases). This CDR3 spans 17 amino acids. Per germline, CDR1 SNHLY and CDR2 FYNNEI. The V and J ends lost 4 bases and 0 bases respectively, with 16 bases between them. CDR3 coding DNA: TGTGCCAGCAGTGTCTTCCCGACAGGCAGCTCTGGAAACACCATATATTTT. Protein sequence: CASSVFPTGSSGNTIYF.

This sequence joins TRBV12-3 or TRBV12-4 and TRBJ1-1, with D possibly being TRBD1 (5 bases). This CDR3 has 13 amino acids. Between the trimmed V and J ends, which lost 6 bases and 0 bases, there was a span of 8 bases. The CDR3 loop is CASSREVNTEAFF. The CDR3 DNA follows: TGTGCCAGCAGCAGGGAGGTGAACACTGAAGCTTTCTTT.

The V gene is TRBV6-6, the J gene TRBJ1-3; D is unresolved. The germline V gene encodes CDR1 MNHNY and CDR2 SVGAGI (reference sequence). Trimming took 7 bases from V and 1 from J, leaving 8 bases between them. This CDR3 has 13 amino acids. CDR3 sequence (DNA): TGTGCCAGCACCCCACTATCTGGAAACACCATATATTTT. Protein: CASTPLSGNTIYF.

About this clone itself: One junction end does not reproduce the germline sequence, and a read error may be involved. In nucleotides, the CDR3 is TGTGCCAGCCGCGTAACAGGGGTGGATTCACCCCTCCACTTT. This codes for CASRVTGVDSPLHF. V and J are TRBV9 and TRBJ1-6, with 7 positions matching TRBD1. Germline assignment: CDR1 SGDLS and CDR2 YYNGEE. The CDR3 has 14 amino acids.

This chain uses TRBV10-3 with TRBJ1-6; D not certain. Trimming took off 1 base at V and 7 bases at J, with 8 bases between the two ends. The CDR3 is 14 amino acids. Germline CDR1 and CDR2: ENHRY and SYGVKD. The CDR3 DNA reads TGTGCCATCAGTGAGTTGGGCAGAAATTCACCCCTCCACTTT. It specifies CAISELGRNSPLHF.

J is TRBJ2-1 and V is TRBV4-1, with D possibly TRBD1 on 5 matching bases. Germline V gene sequence: CDR1 MGHRA, CDR2 YSYEKL. Trimming left V 0 bases short and J 0 bases short, with 12 bases between. The CDR3 runs 17 residues. CDR3 DNA: TGCGCCAGCAGCCAAGAGGGGTGGGGCAGCTCCTACAATGAGCAGTTCTTC. Protein: CASSQEGWGSSYNEQFF.

V is TRBV6-1 and J is TRBJ2-3, with TRBD2 identical over 13 bases. In germline, CDR1 is MNHNS, CDR2 SASEGT. J lost 2 bases, V lost 2 bases, and 1 base had no gene match. CDR3 length: 16 amino acids. CDR3: CASSETSGGATDTQYF. In DNA form, the CDR3 reads TGTGCCAGCAGTGAAACTAGCGGGGGGGCCACAGATACGCAGTATTTT.